The text below deals with one T cell receptor (beta chain). This specimen includes other DNA sequences encoding the same CDR3. The sample is drawn from a study of blood T cell repertoires in COVID-19. Study background: Spain, Italy and the United States supplied samples that represented acute and convalescent COVID-19. The cDNA or gDNA used as material had been derived from T cells, B-cell-depleted T cells, or PBMCs.

In the original workflow: Counts of nucleated cells, estimated from reference gene primer amplification, were obtained. Produced via immunoSEQ multiplex PCR; TCRdb's table is partial and in-frame only. V and J calls and clone size come straight from that table; D and trimming were deduced from the DNA. The sample carries roughly 120,000 clones, under 95% recorded once. CDR3 length: 14 residues. V lost 4 bases to trimming and J lost 0 bases, with 9 bases between them. Per the germline V gene, CDR1 is LNHDA and CDR2 is SQIVND (reference sequence). The chain recombines TRBV19 with TRBJ1-1, with a possible D match to TRBD1 (5 bases). Sequences were obtained from peripheral blood. The sequence was obtained from a man aged 45-60 years with active COVID-19. The CDR3 loop reads CASSNQGMNTEAFF. In nucleotides, the CDR3 is TGTGCCAGTAGTAATCAGGGAATGAACACTGAAGCTTTCTTT.